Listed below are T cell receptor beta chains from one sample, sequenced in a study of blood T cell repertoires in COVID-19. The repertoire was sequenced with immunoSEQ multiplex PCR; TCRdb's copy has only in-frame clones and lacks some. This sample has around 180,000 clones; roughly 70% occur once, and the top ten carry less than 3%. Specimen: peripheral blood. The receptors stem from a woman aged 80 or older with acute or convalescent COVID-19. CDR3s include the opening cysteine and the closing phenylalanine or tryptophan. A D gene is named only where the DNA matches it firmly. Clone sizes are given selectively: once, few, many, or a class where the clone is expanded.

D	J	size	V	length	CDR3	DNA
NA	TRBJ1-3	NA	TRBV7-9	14	CASTSVSSGNTIYF	TGTGCCAGCACGAGTGTGAGCTCTGGAAACACCATATATTTT
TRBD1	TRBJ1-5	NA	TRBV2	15	CASTLGQGATQPQHF	TGTGCCAGCACCCTGGGACAGGGGGCGACTCAGCCCCAGCATTTT
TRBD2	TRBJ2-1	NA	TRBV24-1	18	CATSDPGLAGVSYNEQFF	TGTGCCACCAGTGATCCGGGACTAGCGGGAGTTAGCTACAATGAGCAGTTCTTC
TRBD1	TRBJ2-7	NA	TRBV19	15	CASSIGGQGIYEQYF	TGTGCCAGTAGTATAGGGGGACAGGGGATCTACGAGCAGTACTTC
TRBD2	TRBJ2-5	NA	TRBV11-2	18	CASSLDGRASGRVETQYF	TGTGCCAGCAGCTTAGATGGGAGGGCTAGCGGGAGGGTCGAGACCCAGTACTTC
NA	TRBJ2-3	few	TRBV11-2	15	CASSGDIQSPDTQYF	TGTGCCAGCAGCGGGGACATTCAGTCCCCAGATACGCAGTATTTT
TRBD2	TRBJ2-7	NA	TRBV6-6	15	CASSPSGSWVNEQYF	TGTGCCAGCAGCCCTAGCGGGAGTTGGGTCAACGAGCAGTACTTC
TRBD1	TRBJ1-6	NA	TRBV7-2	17	CASSPKGGTGVNSPLHF	TGTGCCAGCAGCCCCAAGGGAGGGACAGGAGTAAATTCACCCCTCCACTTT
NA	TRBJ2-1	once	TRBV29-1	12	CSVEDGEARQFF	TGCAGCGTTGAAGATGGGGAGGCCCGGCAGTTCTTC
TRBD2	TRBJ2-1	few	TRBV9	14	CASSVSGGNNEQFF	TGTGCCAGCAGCGTTAGCGGGGGTAACAATGAGCAGTTCTTC
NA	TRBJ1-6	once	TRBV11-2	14	CASSQRSGESPLHF	TGTGCCAGCAGCCAGAGGTCGGGGGAATCACCCCTCCACTTT
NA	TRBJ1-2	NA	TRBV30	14	CAWERDSAGYGYTF	TGTGCCTGGGAACGGGACTCAGCTGGCTATGGCTACACCTTC
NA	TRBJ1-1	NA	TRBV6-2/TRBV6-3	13	CASSLTTNTEAFF	TGTGCCAGCAGTCTTACTACGAACACTGAAGCTTTCTTT
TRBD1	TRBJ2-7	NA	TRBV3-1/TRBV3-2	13	CASSQPPGQEQYF	TGTGCCAGCAGCCAACCTCCGGGACAGGAGCAGTACTTC
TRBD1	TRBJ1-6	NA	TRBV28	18	CASSDSSGTGGDNSPLHF	TGTGCCAGCAGTGATTCATCCGGGACAGGGGGAGATAATTCACCCCTCCACTTT
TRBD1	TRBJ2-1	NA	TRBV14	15	CASSQGQGALNEQFF	TGTGCCAGCAGCCAAGGACAGGGGGCCCTCAATGAGCAGTTCTTC
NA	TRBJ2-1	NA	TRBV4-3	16	CASSQDQSGTYNEQFF	TGCGCCAGCAGCCAAGATCAATCGGGAACATACAATGAGCAGTTCTTC
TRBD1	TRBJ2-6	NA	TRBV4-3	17	CASSQEGTGTGANVLTF	TGCGCCAGCAGCCAAGAGGGGACAGGAACCGGGGCCAACGTCCTGACTTTC
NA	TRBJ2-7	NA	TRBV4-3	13	CASSQDSGYEQYF	TGCGCCAGCAGCCAAGATTCGGGCTACGAGCAGTACTTC
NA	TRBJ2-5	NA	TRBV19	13	CASSIQDQETQYF	TGTGCCAGTAGTATTCAGGACCAAGAGACCCAGTACTTC
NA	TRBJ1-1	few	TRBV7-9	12	CASSSGGQGTFF	TGTGCCAGCAGCTCCGGGGGGCAGGGAACTTTCTTT
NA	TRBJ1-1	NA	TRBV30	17	CAWSVARGRGGNTEAFF	TGTGCCTGGAGTGTAGCCAGAGGGAGGGGGGGGAACACTGAAGCTTTCTTT
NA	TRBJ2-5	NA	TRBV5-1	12	CASSRDTETQYF	TGCGCCAGCAGCCGGGACACGGAGACCCAGTACTTC
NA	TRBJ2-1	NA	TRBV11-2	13	CASSLGLDFEQFF	TGTGCCAGCAGCTTAGGACTGGATTTCGAGCAGTTCTTC
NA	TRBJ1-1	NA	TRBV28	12	CASREMNTEAFF	TGTGCCAGCAGGGAGATGAACACTGAAGCTTTCTTT
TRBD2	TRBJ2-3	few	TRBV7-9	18	CASSYRGGHRAFADTQYF	TGTGCCAGCAGCTACCGGGGGGGCCACAGGGCCTTTGCAGATACGCAGTATTTT
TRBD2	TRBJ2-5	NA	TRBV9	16	CASSALGTSGQETQYF	TGTGCCAGCAGCGCCTTGGGGACTAGCGGACAAGAGACCCAGTACTTC
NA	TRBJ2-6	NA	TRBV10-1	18	CATLSLGQPYSGANVLTF	TGCGCCACGCTATCTTTAGGACAGCCCTACTCTGGGGCCAACGTCCTGACTTTC
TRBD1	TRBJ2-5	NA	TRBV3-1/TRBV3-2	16	CASSPGQGIMGETQYF	TGTGCCAGCAGCCCGGGACAGGGGATTATGGGAGAGACCCAGTACTTC
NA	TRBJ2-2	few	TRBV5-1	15	CASSLVPGSSGELFF	TGCGCCAGCAGCTTGGTTCCGGGATCTAGCGGGGAGCTGTTTTTT
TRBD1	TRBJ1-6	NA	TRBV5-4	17	CASSVNRGSSYNSPLHF	TGTGCCAGCAGCGTTAACAGGGGGAGCTCCTATAATTCACCCCTCCACTTT
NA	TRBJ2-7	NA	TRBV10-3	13	CAIRTRGTVEQYF	TGTGCCATCAGGACCCGCGGGACCGTCGAGCAGTACTTC
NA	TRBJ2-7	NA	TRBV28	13	CASSFGQHYEQYF	TGTGCCAGCAGTTTCGGACAACACTACGAGCAGTACTTC
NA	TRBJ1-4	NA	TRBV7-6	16	CASSFRSTATNEKLFF	TGTGCCAGCAGCTTTAGGTCGACAGCAACTAATGAAAAACTGTTTTTT
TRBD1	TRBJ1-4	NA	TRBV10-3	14	CAIGTGQGKTELFF	TGTGCCATCGGTACGGGACAGGGGAAGACGGAACTGTTTTTT
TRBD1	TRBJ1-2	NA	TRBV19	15	CASSIAQGGNYGYTF	TGTGCCAGTAGTATAGCCCAAGGGGGCAACTATGGCTACACCTTC
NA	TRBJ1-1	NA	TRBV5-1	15	CASSLVVGRGTEAFF	TGCGCCAGCAGCTTGGTCGTAGGGCGGGGCACTGAAGCTTTCTTT
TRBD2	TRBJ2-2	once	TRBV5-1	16	CASSLESGIKTGELFF	TGCGCCAGCAGCTTGGAAAGCGGGATAAAGACCGGGGAGCTGTTTTTT
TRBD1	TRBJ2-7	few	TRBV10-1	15	CASSEGAGTGYEQYF	TGCGCCAGCAGTGAGGGGGCCGGGACAGGCTACGAGCAGTACTTC
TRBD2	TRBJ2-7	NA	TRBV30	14	CAWSPLAGSLEQYF	TGTGCCTGGAGTCCACTAGCGGGATCTCTCGAGCAGTACTTC
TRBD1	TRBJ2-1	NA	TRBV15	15	CATSRGQGLNNEQFF	TGTGCCACCAGCAGGGGACAGGGTCTTAACAATGAGCAGTTCTTC
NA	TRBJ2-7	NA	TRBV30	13	CAWSSHVSYEQYF	TGTGCCTGGAGTTCCCATGTATCCTACGAGCAGTACTTC
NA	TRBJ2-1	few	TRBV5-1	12	CASGPRGNEQFF	TGCGCCAGTGGACCCAGGGGCAATGAGCAGTTCTTC
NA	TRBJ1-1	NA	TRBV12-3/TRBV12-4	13	CASSIQGVTEAFF	TGTGCCAGCAGTATACAGGGCGTCACTGAAGCTTTCTTT